Listed below are T cell receptor beta chains from one sample, sequenced in a study of blood T cell repertoires in COVID-19. Sequencing used immunoSEQ multiplex PCR; TCRdb keeps in-frame clones, though not all of them. Seen here are 90,000 to 150,000 clones, about 90% observed once, and the top ten hold roughly 1%. The sample comprised peripheral blood. The receptors here all came from a woman in her forties or fifties with active or convalescent COVID-19. Both conserved end residues are part of each CDR3. The order of the fields is D gene, V gene, clone size, J gene, CDR3 DNA, CDR3 protein. A D gene is named only where the DNA matches it firmly. Clone size is stated in some rows and not others, as once, few, many or a class when expanded.

d_call: TRBD2; v_call: TRBV7-2; clone_size: .; j_call: TRBJ2-3; cdr3_nt: TGTGCCAGCAGCTCGGGGGGGCCCCTCACAGATACGCAGTATTTT; cdr3_aa: CASSSGGPLTDTQYF
d_call: TRBD2; v_call: TRBV25-1; clone_size: .; j_call: TRBJ2-2; cdr3_nt: TGTGCCAGCAGTGAATTTCCTAGCGGGGGCACCGGGGAGCTGTTTTTT; cdr3_aa: CASSEFPSGGTGELFF
d_call: TRBD2; v_call: TRBV7-2; clone_size: .; j_call: TRBJ2-3; cdr3_nt: TGTGCCAGCAGCTTCCGGACTAGAAACTGGTTAGATACGCAGTATTTT; cdr3_aa: CASSFRTRNWLDTQYF
d_call: TRBD2; v_call: TRBV7-2; clone_size: .; j_call: TRBJ2-7; cdr3_nt: TGTGCCAGCAGCTCCAGGACTAGCGGATACGAGCAGTACTTC; cdr3_aa: CASSSRTSGYEQYF
d_call: TRBD1; v_call: TRBV24-1; clone_size: .; j_call: TRBJ1-5; cdr3_nt: TGTGCCACCAGTGAATCCGGGACAGCGCTCACGGAAGATCAGCCCCAGCATTTT; cdr3_aa: CATSESGTALTEDQPQHF
d_call: .; v_call: TRBV6-1; clone_size: .; j_call: TRBJ1-5; cdr3_nt: TGTGCCAGCAGTGAAGGGAACAGAAATCAGCCCCAGCATTTT; cdr3_aa: CASSEGNRNQPQHF
d_call: .; v_call: TRBV7-9; clone_size: .; j_call: TRBJ1-1; cdr3_nt: TGTGCCAGCAGCCTGGGGGGGCCCACTGAAGCTTTCTTT; cdr3_aa: CASSLGGPTEAFF
d_call: .; v_call: TRBV30; clone_size: .; j_call: TRBJ1-3; cdr3_nt: TGTGCCTGGAGTTCAGGAGGCGGCTATTCTGGAAACACCATATATTTT; cdr3_aa: CAWSSGGGYSGNTIYF
d_call: TRBD1; v_call: TRBV30; clone_size: once; j_call: TRBJ1-5; cdr3_nt: TGTGCCTGGAGTCCTCAGGGGGCTCAGCCCCAGCATTTT; cdr3_aa: CAWSPQGAQPQHF
d_call: .; v_call: TRBV7-2; clone_size: .; j_call: TRBJ2-2; cdr3_nt: TGTGCCAGCAGCACTACTTCGGGCACCGGGGAGCTGTTTTTT; cdr3_aa: CASSTTSGTGELFF
d_call: .; v_call: TRBV12-3/TRBV12-4; clone_size: .; j_call: TRBJ1-1; cdr3_nt: TGTGCCAGCAGTATAGGGACTTCCAACCATGCTTTCTTT; cdr3_aa: CASSIGTSNHAFF